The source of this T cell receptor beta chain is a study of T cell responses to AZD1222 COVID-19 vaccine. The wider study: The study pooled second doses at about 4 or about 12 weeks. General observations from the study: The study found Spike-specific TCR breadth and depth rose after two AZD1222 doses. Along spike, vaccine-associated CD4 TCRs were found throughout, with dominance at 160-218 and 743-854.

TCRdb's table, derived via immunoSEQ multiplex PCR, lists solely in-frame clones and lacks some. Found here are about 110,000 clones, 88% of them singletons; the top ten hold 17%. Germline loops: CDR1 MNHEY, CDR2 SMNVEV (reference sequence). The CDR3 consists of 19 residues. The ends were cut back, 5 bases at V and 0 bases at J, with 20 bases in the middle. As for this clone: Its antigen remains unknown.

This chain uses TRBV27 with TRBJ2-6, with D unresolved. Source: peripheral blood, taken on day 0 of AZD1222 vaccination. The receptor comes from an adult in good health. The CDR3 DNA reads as TGTGCCAGCAGTCTTAACGGACGGACCCGAAGCTCTGGGGCCAACGTCCTGACTTTC. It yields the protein CASSLNGRTRSSGANVLTF.